The next 15 T cell receptor beta chains were all read from a single sample in a study of blood T cell repertoires in COVID-19. Some clones are missing from TCRdb's copy, which holds only in-frame ones; the method was immunoSEQ multiplex PCR. The sample lists fewer than 250,000 clones; around four fifths were seen once. The specimen was peripheral blood. Receptor source: a man in his fifties or sixties with COVID-19, enrolled during active disease.

The rearrangement links TRBV5-8 to TRBJ1-2; TRBD1 matches at 8 bases. CDR1 is SGHTS and CDR2 is YDEGEE in the germline V gene. The V segment lost 2 bases and the J segment 8 bases; nucleotides outside the gene matches: 11. The CDR3 consists of 15 residues. The CDR3 DNA is TGTGCCAGCAGCTTCGGACAGGGAAGAGCTCAGGGCTACACCTTC. Translating it yields CASSFGQGRAQGYTF.

This rearrangement joins TRBV7-8 to TRBJ2-7; 13 nucleotides align to TRBD2. V lost 5 bases and J lost 1; bases outside the gene matches: 2. Germline V lookup: CDR1 SGHVS, CDR2 FQNEAQ. CDR3 size: 15 residues. CDR3 residues: CASSTLAGGSYEQYF. CDR3 coding DNA: TGTGCCAGCAGCACACTAGCGGGGGGGTCCTACGAGCAGTACTTC.

This chain connects TRBV7-9 to TRBJ1-1, with 8 bases lining up with TRBD1. V dropped 1 base and J dropped 6; count of bases not matched to a gene: 7. The CDR3 runs to 15 residues. Germline V gene data show CDR1 as SEHNR and CDR2 as FQNEAQ (reference sequence). The CDR3 nucleotides are TGTGCCAGCAGCTTAGAACAGGGGGTAGTGGCTGAAGCTTTCTTT. Translation: CASSLEQGVVAEAFF.

The V gene is TRBV7-8, the J gene TRBJ1-2, with TRBD1 matching over 8 bases. The CDR3 spans 14 residues. V was clipped by 5 bases and J by 6 bases; unmatched bases: 8. Germline CDR1 SGHVS, CDR2 FQNEAQ. CDR3 sequence: CASSPGQGSDGYTF. Here the CDR3 DNA reads TGTGCCAGCAGCCCCGGACAGGGAAGCGATGGCTACACCTTC.

The rearrangement joins TRBV25-1 to TRBJ2-1; 10 bases align to TRBD1. The germline V gene has CDR1 MGHDK and CDR2 SYGVNS. This CDR3 spans 15 amino acids. V lost 6 bases to trimming and J lost 8 bases; unmatched junction nucleotides: 10. CDR3 DNA: TGTGCCAGCAGCCGGGGACAGGGGAAAACCTATGAGCAGTTCTTC. It encodes CASSRGQGKTYEQFF. Looking up the rest from reference TRBV25-1 and TRBJ2-1 gives the full variable domain: EADIYQTPRYLVIGTGKKITLECSQTMGHDKMYWYQQDPGMELHLIHYSYGVNSTEKGDLSSESTVSRIRTEHFPLTLESARPSHTSQYLCASSRGQGKTYEQFFGPGTRLTVL.

The V gene is TRBV2, the J gene TRBJ2-5; D may be TRBD1 (6 bases). The CDR3 spans 15 residues. Trimming stripped 6 bases from V and 2 bases from J, with 16 bases between. The germline gives CDR1 SNHLY, CDR2 FYNNEI. CDR3 DNA sequence: TGTGCCAGCAGGAACTCCCCCGGACAGCAAGAGACCCAGTACTTC. Residues: CASRNSPGQQETQYF.

The chain employs TRBV28 and TRBJ2-2; 8 bases agree with TRBD2. Germline V lookup: CDR1 MDHEN, CDR2 SYDVKM. The V gene end was trimmed by 8 bases and the J gene end by 0 bases; junction bases not matched to a gene: 5. The CDR3 loop spans 15 amino acids. The CDR3 sequence is CASHFSGANTGELFF. CDR3 DNA sequence: TGTGCCAGCCACTTTAGCGGGGCGAACACCGGGGAGCTGTTTTTT.

V usage is TRBV5-1 and J usage is TRBJ2-3, with D perhaps TRBD2 (6 bases). V was pared by 2 bases and J by 2 bases, with 9 bases between. Germline CDR1 SGHRS, CDR2 YFSETQ. The length of the CDR3 is 14 residues. CDR3 sequence (DNA): TGCGCCAGCAGCTTTAGCGGAAACACAGATACGCAGTATTTT. This sequence encodes CASSFSGNTDTQYF.

The rearrangement links TRBV5-1 to TRBJ1-1, with D possibly TRBD1 on 5 matching bases. This CDR3 region has 15 residues. Germline V lookup: CDR1 SGHRS, CDR2 YFSETQ. The V end lost 0 bases, the J end lost 5 bases, and 14 bases lay between the germline ends. The CDR3 reads CASSLVTARETEAFF. For the CDR3, the DNA is TGCGCCAGCAGCTTGGTGACAGCCCGGGAGACTGAAGCTTTCTTT.

The rearrangement uses TRBV5-1 and TRBJ1-1; tentatively, D is TRBD1 (6 bases). The CDR3 is made up of 14 amino acids. Looked up from germline, CDR1 is SGHRS and CDR2 is YFSETQ. The germline V and J ends were trimmed by 3 bases and 5 bases, with 14 bases remaining between them. CDR3 sequence: CASSYGQPRTEAFF. DNA of the CDR3: TGCGCCAGCAGCTACGGACAGCCAAGGACTGAAGCTTTCTTT.

The rearrangement joins TRBV5-6 to TRBJ1-3, with D possibly being TRBD1 (6 bases). Trimming removed 2 bases at V and 4 bases at J, with 13 bases between. The CDR3 extends over 15 amino acids. CDR1 SGHDT and CDR2 YYEEEE come from the germline V gene. In nucleotides, the CDR3 is TGTGCCAGCAGCTTACCCACAGGGTCCGGAAACACCATATATTTT. It specifies CASSLPTGSGNTIYF.

This rearrangement joins TRBV27 to TRBJ1-6; tentatively, D is TRBD1 (6 bases). The CDR3 length is 15 residues. CDR1 MNHEY and CDR2 SMNVEV come from the germline V gene (reference sequence). Trimming removed 4 bases from V and 2 bases from J, with 9 bases in between. The DNA of the CDR3 is TGTGCCAGCAGTTCAGGGGTAGCCTATAATTCACCCCTCCACTTT. It encodes CASSSGVAYNSPLHF.

There are a few counts of this clone. In nucleotides, the CDR3 is TGCGCCAGCAGCTTGGCGGGGGGAACTCTAAACTATGGCTACACCTTC. Translating gives CASSLAGGTLNYGYTF. V and J are TRBV5-1 and TRBJ1-2, with D possibly matching TRBD1 (5 bases). V was clipped by 0 bases and J by 2 bases, with 14 bases between them. The germline V gene has CDR1 SGHRS and CDR2 YFSETQ. The CDR3 runs 16 residues.

This chain links TRBV11-1 with TRBJ2-7; 10 nucleotides line up with TRBD1. Germline V lookup: CDR1 SGHAT, CDR2 FQDESV (reference sequence). The CDR3 consists of 15 residues. With V trimmed by 1 base and J by 2 bases, 2 bases remained unmatched. The CDR3 here is CASSLVGTGAYEQYF. For the CDR3, the DNA is TGTGCCAGCAGCTTAGTCGGGACAGGGGCCTACGAGCAGTACTTC.

The rearrangement links TRBV7-9 to TRBJ1-1, with TRBD1 as a possible D gene (6 bases). Germline V gene sequence: CDR1 SEHNR, CDR2 FQNEAQ (reference sequence). The CDR3 totals 13 residues. V lost 6 bases, J lost 5 bases, and 13 bases lay in between. The CDR3 DNA is TGTGCCAGCAGGCTTACAGGGTCTACTGAAGCTTTCTTT. Translating gives CASRLTGSTEAFF.